One and the same sample provided the 23 T cell receptor beta chains below, sequenced in a study of early T cells in non-severe SARS-CoV-2 infection (dated by TCRdb to about 2021). The library was made by 5' RACE. Sequencing instrument: NextSeq 500. TCRdb applied fastp at Q25 and MiXCR to the public reads, then kept only in-frame beta chains. Rows matching on CDR3 protein sequence are summarized as one entry with the most common DNA and genes. This sample gives fewer than 55,000 distinct CDR3 sequences in total; 3% to 4% of them show up just once. The top ten constitute 3% of the sample. The sequencing input was whole blood. The receptors come from an adult who was a healthcare worker with PCR-confirmed SARS-CoV-2 infection or an uninfected control (not recorded which).

This clonotype was counted at least ten times. The chain couples TRBV6-1 to TRBJ1-2, with 8 bases fitting TRBD1. J lost 6 bases, V lost 11 bases, and 11 bases had no gene match. Germline CDR1 reads MNHNS; CDR2 reads SASEGT. CDR3 length: 13 amino acids. The CDR3 DNA is TGTGCCGGAGGACAGGGAATGATTAATGGCTACACCTTC. Translated: CAGGQGMINGYTF.

This clonotype was seen repeatedly, ten times or more. Germline is not matched at one junction end, which may reflect a read error. This sequence joins TRBV7-8 and TRBJ2-7; 10 nucleotides align to TRBD2. The CDR3 runs to 14 residues. CDR1 is SGHVS, CDR2 FQNEAQ, per germline. Written as DNA, the CDR3 is TGTGCTAGCAGCTCCTCTAGCGGGAGATTCGAGCAGTACTTC. It encodes CASSSSSGRFEQYF.

This clonotype was counted at least ten times. This sequence joins TRBV29-1 and TRBJ2-7; TRBD1 matches at 9 bases. V lost 8 bases to trimming and J lost 7 bases; unmatched junction nucleotides: 12. This CDR3 has 13 residues. Germline-derived CDR1 and CDR2 are SQVTM and ANQGSEA. Here the CDR3 reads CSTKGQGEGEQYF. The CDR3 nucleotides are TGCAGCACAAAGGGACAGGGAGAAGGGGAGCAGTACTTC.

The table lists this clonotype with many counts. The V gene is TRBV19, the J gene TRBJ2-1, with unresolved D. The V end lost 7 bases, the J end lost 2 bases, and 12 bases lay between the germline ends. Germline CDR1 and CDR2: LNHDA and SQIVND (reference sequence). There are 14 residues in the CDR3. CDR3 bases: TGTGCCAGTAAAGTCACTTCCACCTACAATGAGCAGTTCTTC. It specifies CASKVTSTYNEQFF. The full variable domain, completed using reference TRBV19 and TRBJ2-1, is DGGITQSPKYLFRKEGQNVTLSCEQNLNHDAMYWYRQDPGQGLRLIYYSQIVNDFQKGDIAEGYSVSREKKESFPLTVTSAQKNPTAFYLCASKVTSTYNEQFFGPGTRLTVL.

This clonotype was counted only a few times. The chain carries TRBV6-4 and TRBJ2-1, with 11 bases aligning to TRBD1. This CDR3 spans 15 amino acids. Germline V gene lookup returns CDR1 MRHNA and CDR2 SNTAGT. Unmatched junction bases numbered 6, after V lost 6 bases and J lost 5 bases. The CDR3 reads CASRLGQGANNEQFF. Written as DNA, the CDR3 is TGTGCCAGCAGATTAGGACAGGGGGCGAACAATGAGCAGTTCTTC.

This clonotype was seen ten or more times. The V call is TRBV14, the J call TRBJ2-2; no clear D. CDR3 length: 16 residues. The V and J ends lost 1 base and 3 bases respectively, with 12 bases between them. Germline loops: CDR1 SGHDN, CDR2 FVKESK. CDR3 bases: TGTGCCAGCAGCCAAGTCGCCGGGCGCGACACCGGGGAGCTGTTTTTT. It is translated as CASSQVAGRDTGELFF.

Turning to this clonotype: This may arise from a read error, as a much more abundant clone is one base away. This chain connects TRBV5-1 to TRBJ2-3; D perhaps matches TRBD2 (5 bases). The CDR3 spans 14 residues. Per germline, CDR1 SGHRS and CDR2 YFSETQ. CDR3 region: CASSSGWSPDRQYF. The DNA of the CDR3 is TGCGCCAGCAGCTCGGGGTGGTCTCCAGATAGGCAGTATTTT.

In this sample, this clonotype turned up many times. The V call is TRBV20-1, the J call TRBJ2-1; D is ambiguous. There are 15 residues in the CDR3. Germline CDR1 DFQATT, CDR2 SNEGSKA (reference sequence). V lost 0 bases and J 2 bases, leaving 11 bases between the germline ends. The CDR3 protein is CSARDRRTAYNEQFF. DNA of the CDR3: TGCAGTGCTAGAGATCGTCGTACCGCCTACAATGAGCAGTTCTTC.

This clonotype was detected ten times or more. The chain carries TRBV11-2 and TRBJ2-3; D could derive from TRBD1 or TRBD2 (5 bases each). V was trimmed by 3 bases and J by 8 bases, leaving 15 bases between them. This CDR3 comprises 14 residues. Germline CDR1 SGHAT, CDR2 FQNNGV. The CDR3, as DNA: TGTGCCAGCAGCTTCGGGACCTCGGCTCCTACGCAGTATTTT. Translated: CASSFGTSAPTQYF.

This clonotype was detected many times. The DNA for the CDR3 is TGTGCCAGCAGCACATCCGGGACAAGGGAGGGCTATGGCTACACCTTC. This codes for CASSTSGTREGYGYTF. The rearrangement links TRBV7-8 to TRBJ1-2; possible D gene TRBD1, 6 bases. This CDR3 contains 16 residues. V lost 5 bases to trimming and J lost 4 bases, with 20 bases between them. Germline-derived CDR1 and CDR2 are SGHVS and FQNEAQ.

The rearrangement links TRBV20-1 to TRBJ2-7, with D perhaps matching TRBD1 (5 bases). CDR3 length equals 11 residues. V was shortened by 3 bases and J by 3 bases, with 6 bases between the two germline ends. CDR1 DFQATT and CDR2 SNEGSKA come from the germline V gene (reference sequence). DNA of the CDR3: TGCAGTGCTAGTCAGGGCTACGAGCAGTACTTC. Its translation is CSASQGYEQYF.

The sample holds many counts of this clonotype. CDR3 loop: CASSPLGSAYEQYF. CDR3 nucleotide sequence: TGTGCCAGTAGTCCCCTCGGGTCTGCCTACGAGCAGTACTTC. The chain carries TRBV19 and TRBJ2-7, with D uncertain. The V end lost 5 bases, the J end lost 2 bases, and 13 bases lay between the germline ends. The CDR3 is 14 amino acids. Germline CDR1 is LNHDA and CDR2 is SQIVND (reference sequence).

This clonotype was recorded at least ten times. The chain uses TRBV6-2 or TRBV6-3 and TRBJ2-7, with D unclear. The CDR3 is 16 amino acids. Germline V gene data show CDR1 as MNHEY and CDR2 as SVGEGT. V was shortened by 7 bases and J by 0 bases, with 19 bases between the two germline ends. The CDR3 nucleotides read TGTGCCAGCACCTCCCCGACATATTCTAGCTCCTACGAGCAGTACTTC. Translated: CASTSPTYSSSYEQYF.

This clonotype was picked up many times. This chain links TRBV4-1 with TRBJ2-7; D remains unclear. Germline-derived CDR1 and CDR2 are MGHRA and YSYEKL. This CDR3 is built from 16 residues. V gave up 4 bases and J gave up 3 bases, with 19 bases separating them. CDR3 DNA sequence: TGCGCCAGCAGCCTGAAGGCTGACTCCACAATCTACGAGCAGTACTTC. Its translation: CASSLKADSTIYEQYF.

This clonotype was seen at least ten times. The gene calls are TRBV14 and TRBJ2-5; TRBD1 agrees at 7 bases. CDR3 length: 16 amino acids. In germline, CDR1 is SGHDN, CDR2 FVKESK. V trimming: 1 base; J trimming: 0 bases; junction bases outside the gene matches: 5. The CDR3 reads CASSQVPDRHQETQYF. CDR3 DNA: TGTGCCAGCAGCCAAGTACCGGACAGGCACCAAGAGACCCAGTACTTC.

This clonotype appeared many times. The chain links TRBV7-6 to TRBJ2-1; 13 bases match TRBD2. V lost 1 base and J lost 6; bases outside the gene matches: 3. The CDR3 sequence is 16 residues long. Germline-derived CDR1 and CDR2 are SGHVS and FNYEAQ. This CDR3 is CASSLGGLAGVNEQFF. DNA for the CDR3: TGTGCCAGCAGCTTAGGAGGACTAGCGGGAGTCAATGAGCAGTTCTTC.

This clonotype showed up many times. This chain joins TRBV7-6 and TRBJ2-1, with 7 bases fitting TRBD1. The V segment lost 5 bases and the J segment 6 bases; nucleotides outside the gene matches: 7. The CDR3 spans 14 residues. Germline CDR1 is SGHVS and CDR2 is FNYEAQ. The CDR3 region has the DNA TGTGCCAGCAGCCCTCAGACAGGGTTCAATGAGCAGTTCTTC. Amino acids: CASSPQTGFNEQFF. Full variable domain (outside the CDR3, taken from reference TRBV7-6 and TRBJ2-1): GAGVSQSPRYKVTKRGQDVALRCDPISGHVSLYWYRQALGQGPEFLTYFNYEAQQDKSGLPNDRFSAERPEGSISTLTIQRTEQRDSAMYRCASSPQTGFNEQFFGPGTRLTVL.

This clonotype appeared many times. The rearrangement joins TRBV18 to TRBJ1-4; D is ambiguous. Trimming took off 6 bases at V and 2 bases at J, with 7 bases between the two ends. The CDR3 is made up of 13 amino acids. Germline CDR1 reads KGHSH; CDR2 reads LQKENI. The CDR3: CASSRGTNEKLFF. The CDR3 coding sequence is TGTGCCAGCTCTCGAGGGACTAATGAAAAACTGTTTTTT.

This clonotype has ten or more counts. V gene TRBV20-1 combines with J gene TRBJ1-1, with no clear D. The CDR3 has 13 amino acids. V lost 4 bases to trimming and J lost 4 bases, with 13 bases between them. Per the germline V gene, CDR1 is DFQATT and CDR2 is SNEGSKA (reference sequence). As DNA, the CDR3 is TGCAGTGCTATTGACCTTACAGTCACTGAAGCTTTCTTT. Translating gives CSAIDLTVTEAFF.

Many counts were recorded for this clonotype. J is TRBJ2-7 and V is TRBV6-5, with D perhaps TRBD1 (6 bases). The germline V gene has CDR1 MNHEY and CDR2 SVGAGI. The V gene lost 8 bases and the J gene lost 2 bases, with 19 bases spanning the gap. The CDR3 is made up of 15 amino acids. CDR3 loop: CASRAPGDPTYEQYF. For the CDR3, the DNA is TGTGCCAGCCGAGCCCCAGGGGACCCGACCTACGAGCAGTACTTC.

This clonotype was seen many times. The CDR3 coding sequence is TGCAGTGCTAGTGGGAGAGGCGGTCGGACCGGGGAGCTGTTTTTT. The encoded protein is CSASGRGGRTGELFF. The genes are TRBV20-1 and TRBJ2-2; tentatively, D is TRBD2 (5 bases). The CDR3 is 15 amino acids. Deletions cut 3 bases from V and 5 bases from J, with 16 bases between. CDR1 and CDR2 (germline): DFQATT, SNEGSKA (reference sequence).

This clonotype was counted many times. The rearrangement links TRBV7-9 to TRBJ1-6; a weak D match, TRBD1 (5 bases). Germline assignment: CDR1 SEHNR and CDR2 FQNEAQ (reference sequence). V shed 10 bases and J shed 5 bases, with 15 bases lying between them. The CDR3 covers 14 residues. The CDR3 spells CATGGRGHNSPLHF. The CDR3 DNA sequence: TGTGCCACCGGGGGGAGGGGTCATAATTCACCCCTCCACTTT.

This clonotype was counted many times. V usage is TRBV5-4 and J usage is TRBJ2-5; 7 bases agree with TRBD1. The germline V gene has CDR1 SGHNT and CDR2 YYREEE (reference sequence). CDR3 length: 15 residues. V lost 6 bases and J lost 1; bases outside the gene matches: 9. The CDR3 bases are TGTGCCAGCAACCCCACCGAGGGGGCCCAAGAGACCCAGTACTTC. The encoded protein is CASNPTEGAQETQYF.